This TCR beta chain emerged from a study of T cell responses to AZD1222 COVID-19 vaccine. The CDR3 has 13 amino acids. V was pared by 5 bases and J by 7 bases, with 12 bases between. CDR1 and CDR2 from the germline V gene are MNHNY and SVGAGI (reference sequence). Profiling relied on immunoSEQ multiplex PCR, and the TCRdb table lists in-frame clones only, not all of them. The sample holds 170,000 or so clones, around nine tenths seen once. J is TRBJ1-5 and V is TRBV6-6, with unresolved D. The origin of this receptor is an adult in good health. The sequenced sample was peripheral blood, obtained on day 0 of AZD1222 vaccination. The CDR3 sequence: CASSQLDRQPQHF. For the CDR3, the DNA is TGTGCCAGCAGTCAACTCGATCGACAGCCCCAGCATTTT.